The clone carrying this T cell receptor beta chain turned up a few times. Its antigen remains unidentified. V dropped 4 bases and J dropped 0; count of bases not matched to a gene: 13. The CDR3 is 19 amino acids. Germline CDR1 and CDR2: SGHNT and YENEEA. These data originate in a study of T-cell reconstitution after alpha-beta-depleted transplantation in children. General study points: For some patients, TCRbeta diversity was high at day 60 because of recipient T cells and thymic progenitors that survived. Several hundred rapidly expanded clones from non-depleted graft cells reportedly supplied alpha-beta T cells about two months post-transplant. Counts and diversity of T cells one year after transplant came mostly from newly produced T cells.

Unique molecular identifiers were incorporated during preparation of the TCRbeta library. TCRdb reprocessed the PCR reads with MiXCR, giving one entry per CDR3 protein. Altogether 140,000 or so distinct CDR3 sequences are present, roughly 8.8% being singletons, with the ten largest covering approximately 18%. The sequencing used PBMCs, mostly from graft donor cells, collected 180 days after TCRalphabeta/CD19-depleted stem cell transplant. The V gene is TRBV11-3, the J gene TRBJ2-7, with TRBD2 identical over 12 bases. The sequence was collected from a female patient between 2 and 15 years old who had a stem cell transplant for congenital amegakaryocytic thrombocytopenia, so the T cells may come from the graft donor. CDR3 loop: CASSSRGPSGRAFSYEQYF. As DNA, the CDR3 is TGTGCCAGCAGCTCTCGGGGGCCTAGCGGGAGGGCCTTCTCCTACGAGCAGTACTTC.